This T cell receptor beta chain was sequenced in a study of T-cell memory formation after mild COVID-19. In this sample, this clonotype turned up a few times. From the 5' RACE reads, TCRdb called clonotypes with MiXCR, one entry per CDR3 protein. The table includes 250,000 to 300,000 distinct CDR3 sequences, roughly 17% detected once. The receptor comes from a man younger than 35 who had mild COVID-19 (a few samples of this study predate the infection). Cell type and time point are not known. Sequenced: PBMCs or a T cell subset sorted from them (not recorded which).

The CDR3 is CASSPGRHYGYTF. In nucleotides, the CDR3 is TGTGCCAGCAGCCCCGGCAGGCACTATGGCTACACCTTC. J is TRBJ1-2 and V is TRBV12-3 or TRBV12-4; no clear D. The V end was cut by 6 bases, the J end by 3 bases, with 11 bases between. The CDR3 is 13 amino acids.